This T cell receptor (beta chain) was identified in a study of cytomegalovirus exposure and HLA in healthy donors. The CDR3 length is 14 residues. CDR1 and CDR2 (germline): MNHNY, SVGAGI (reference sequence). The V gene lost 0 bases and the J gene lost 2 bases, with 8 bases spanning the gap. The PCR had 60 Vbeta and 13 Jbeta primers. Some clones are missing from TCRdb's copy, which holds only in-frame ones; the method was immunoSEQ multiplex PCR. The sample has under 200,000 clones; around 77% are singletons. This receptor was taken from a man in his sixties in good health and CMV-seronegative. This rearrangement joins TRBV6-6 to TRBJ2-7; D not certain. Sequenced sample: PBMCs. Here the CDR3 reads CASSYSDNTYEQYF. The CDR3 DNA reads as TGTGCCAGCAGTTACTCAGACAACACCTACGAGCAGTACTTC.